The 9 T cell receptor beta chains presented below share a single source sample, sequenced in a study of PD-1 blockade in classical Hodgkin lymphoma. Each patient's relapse followed autologous stem cell transplantation, and brentuximab vedotin exposure varied. It was by magnetic negative selection that CD4+ T cells were purified from thawed PBMCs. The table came from immunoSEQ multiplex PCR; TCRdb's copy has only in-frame clones and leaves some out. In the table there are 9,500 to 15,000 clones, approximately 79% of which are singletons. The sequences come from CD4+ T cells from blood, collected at baseline. The receptors here all came from a human donor with classical Hodgkin lymphoma.

The gene calls are TRBV2 and TRBJ1-5; tentatively, D is TRBD1 (6 bases). Deletions cut 6 bases from V and 3 bases from J, with 12 bases between. The CDR3 totals 14 residues. The germline V gene has CDR1 SNHLY and CDR2 FYNNEI. The CDR3 region has the DNA TGTGCCAGCAGCACCGGGACACTCAATCAGCCCCAGCATTTT. Protein: CASSTGTLNQPQHF.

V usage is TRBV29-1 and J usage is TRBJ2-7; D not resolved. V was shortened by 4 bases and J by 4 bases, with 11 bases between the two germline ends. Germline V gene lookup returns CDR1 SQVTM and CDR2 ANQGSEA. CDR3 length: 12 residues. The CDR3, as DNA: TGCAGCGTTGCCCCCATTGGGTACGAGCAGTACTTC. This translates into CSVAPIGYEQYF.

This chain links TRBV6-5 with TRBJ2-7; the match to TRBD2 covers 7 bases. Per the germline V gene, CDR1 is MNHEY and CDR2 is SVGAGI. The CDR3 spans 14 residues. The V gene end was trimmed by 2 bases and the J gene end by 4 bases; junction bases not matched to a gene: 5. The CDR3 spells CASSYAGEGYEQYF. The CDR3 DNA sequence: TGTGCCAGCAGTTACGCCGGGGAGGGATACGAGCAGTACTTC.

The chain combines TRBV30 with TRBJ1-4, with a possible D match to TRBD1 (5 bases). This CDR3 has 15 amino acids. Per the germline V gene, CDR1 is GTSNPN and CDR2 is SVGIG (reference sequence). The V end was cut by 0 bases, the J end by 4 bases, with 12 bases between. The CDR3 is CAWSVMAGINEKLFF. Here the CDR3 DNA reads TGTGCCTGGAGTGTAATGGCAGGGATTAATGAAAAACTGTTTTTT.

The chain recombines TRBV7-2 with TRBJ2-1, with TRBD1 as a possible D gene (5 bases). Germline-derived CDR1 and CDR2 are SGHTA and FQGNSA. Trimming took 4 bases from V and 3 from J, leaving 13 bases between them. The length of the CDR3 is 15 residues. CDR3 residues: CASSYHGQNYNEQFF. DNA for the CDR3: TGTGCCAGCAGCTACCACGGACAAAACTACAATGAGCAGTTCTTC.

There are a few counts of this clone. The rearrangement links TRBV28 to TRBJ1-5; a weak D match, TRBD1 (6 bases). V was clipped by 3 bases and J by 6 bases, with 18 bases between them. Germline V gene data show CDR1 as MDHEN and CDR2 as SYDVKM. The CDR3 totals 16 residues. The CDR3 loop is CASSFRGFRGGQPQHF. CDR3 sequence (DNA): TGTGCCAGCAGTTTCCGGGGCTTCAGAGGGGGTCAGCCCCAGCATTTT.

V usage is TRBV10-3 and J usage is TRBJ2-2; TRBD1 agrees at 9 bases. This CDR3 has 14 amino acids. Looked up from germline, CDR1 is ENHRY and CDR2 is SYGVKD. J lost 5 bases, V lost 7 bases, and 5 bases had no gene match. The CDR3 here is CAIKGQGRTGELFF. In DNA form, the CDR3 reads TGTGCCATCAAAGGACAGGGGAGAACCGGGGAGCTGTTTTTT.

This clone was observed once. The chain links TRBV5-1 to TRBJ2-5; possibly TRBD2 for D (5 bases). V was trimmed by 3 bases and J by 4 bases, leaving 10 bases between them. From germline, CDR1 is SGHRS and CDR2 YFSETQ. The CDR3 contains 13 residues. In DNA, the CDR3 is TGCGCCAGCAGCTGGATAGGGAGAGAGACCCAGTACTTC. Its protein product is CASSWIGRETQYF.

This chain links TRBV5-4 with TRBJ2-2; D ambiguous. The germline gives CDR1 SGHNT, CDR2 YYREEE (reference sequence). V lost 3 bases, J lost 4 bases, and 7 bases lay in between. The CDR3 has 13 residues. CDR3 DNA sequence: TGTGCCAGCAGCTCCCCGGTCACCGGGGAGCTGTTTTTT. This encodes CASSSPVTGELFF.